What follows are 18 T cell receptor beta chains derived from one specimen sequenced in a study of T cells in Graves' hyperthyroidism and ophthalmopathy. RNA transcripts provided the source from which TCR beta CDR3 regions were amplified. Using the HTBI primer set, a first-round RT-PCR was run on the TCR CDR3. MiXCR, applied by TCRdb to the multiplex PCR reads, yields one record per CDR3 protein. This table has about 400,000 distinct CDR3 sequences, over 12% appearing once. The sample comprised blood. Receptors were obtained from a man in his fifties with Graves' ophthalmopathy.

This clonotype was counted at least ten times. V and J are TRBV7-9 and TRBJ1-1; the match to TRBD1 covers 7 bases. The CDR3 is 15 residues long. Germline values: CDR1 SEHNR, CDR2 FQNEAQ (reference sequence). Unmatched junction bases numbered 7, after V lost 5 bases and J lost 1 base. The CDR3 spells CASSPDGQANTEAFF. The CDR3 DNA sequence: TGTGCCAGCAGCCCAGACGGACAGGCGAACACTGAAGCTTTCTTT.

This rearrangement joins TRBV2 to TRBJ2-1; no reliable D call. The length of the CDR3 is 13 residues. Trimming shortened V by 3 bases and J by 1 base, and 4 bases separated the two germline ends. Germline V gives CDR1 SNHLY, CDR2 FYNNEI. This chain's CDR3 is CASSDLSYNEQFF. The CDR3 DNA reads TGTGCCAGCAGTGATTTATCCTACAATGAGCAGTTCTTC.

This clonotype has at least ten counts. The chain is built from TRBV30 and TRBJ2-7, with a possible D match to TRBD2 (5 bases). The CDR3 contains 12 residues. V was trimmed by 3 bases and J by 4 bases, leaving 10 bases between them. Germline V lookup: CDR1 GTSNPN, CDR2 SVGIG (reference sequence). The CDR3 sequence: CAWSGGPYEQYF. DNA for the CDR3: TGTGCCTGGAGCGGAGGACCTTACGAGCAGTACTTC.

The V and J genes are TRBV28 and TRBJ2-1; 10 bases match TRBD2. The CDR3 has 14 amino acids. The junction had 8 bases not matched to a gene; V was cut back by 7 bases and J by 8 bases. Germline CDR1 MDHEN, CDR2 SYDVKM. The CDR3 sequence: CASIGLAVYHEQFF. The CDR3 bases are TGTGCCAGCATAGGACTAGCGGTTTACCATGAGCAGTTCTTC.

This clonotype came up many times. This chain links TRBV7-8 with TRBJ2-7, with 9 bases aligning to TRBD1. CDR3 length: 15 amino acids. V trimming: 5 bases; J trimming: 0 bases; junction bases outside the gene matches: 5. Germline CDR1 reads SGHVS; CDR2 reads FQNEAQ. Written as DNA, the CDR3 is TGTGCCAGCAGCCCTCTACAGGGGGCCTCCTACGAGCAGTACTTC. This codes for CASSPLQGASYEQYF.

This clonotype has only a few counts. This chain connects TRBV6-1 to TRBJ2-2, with unresolved D. The V and J ends lost 7 bases and 5 bases respectively, with 2 bases between them. The CDR3 is 10 amino acids. From germline, CDR1 is MNHNS and CDR2 SASEGT. The DNA of the CDR3 is TGTGCCAGCATGACCGGGGAGCTGTTTTTT. Encoded protein: CASMTGELFF.

In its sample, this clonotype was seen many times. Germline is not matched at one junction end, which may reflect a read error. The chain joins TRBV7-9 to TRBJ2-7; 11 bases line up with TRBD2. This CDR3 spans 14 amino acids. From germline, CDR1 is SEHNR and CDR2 FQNEAQ (reference sequence). The CDR3 protein is CASSLAGGTYEQYF. The CDR3 nucleotides are TGTGCCAGCAGCCTAGCGGGAGGAACCTACGAGCAGTACTTC.

This clonotype was detected many times. J is TRBJ2-7 and V is TRBV5-4; TRBD2 matches at 8 bases. Trimming removed 1 base from V and 5 bases from J; junction bases left unmatched: 8. The CDR3 has 15 amino acids. Germline V gives CDR1 SGHNT, CDR2 YYREEE (reference sequence). CDR3: CASSLYSGSFDEQYF. CDR3 nucleotide sequence: TGTGCCAGCAGCTTGTACAGCGGGAGTTTCGACGAGCAGTACTTC.

The sample holds a few counts of this clonotype. V and J are TRBV4-1 and TRBJ2-1, with 12 positions matching TRBD2. V was pared by 0 bases and J by 10 bases, with 7 bases of the junction left unmatched. The CDR3 runs 16 residues. The germline CDR1 and CDR2 sequences are MGHRA and YSYEKL. CDR3 residues: CASSQDDGLAGNEQFF. CDR3 nucleotide sequence: TGCGCCAGCAGCCAAGATGATGGACTAGCGGGAAACGAGCAGTTCTTC.

Ten or more counts support this clonotype. The rearrangement uses TRBV20-1 and TRBJ2-3, with 9 bases aligning to TRBD2. The CDR3 spans 16 residues. Germline loops: CDR1 DFQATT, CDR2 SNEGSKA (reference sequence). V was pared by 5 bases and J by 1 base, with 10 bases of the junction left unmatched. CDR3 coding DNA: TGCAGTGCTCCATCGGTTAGCGGGAGCCGCACAGATACGCAGTATTTT. It encodes CSAPSVSGSRTDTQYF.

This clonotype was detected a few times. The chain links TRBV6-1 to TRBJ1-5; the D is unclear. Germline values: CDR1 MNHNS, CDR2 SASEGT. The CDR3 contains 15 residues. V lost 8 bases to trimming and J lost 2 bases, with 16 bases between them. The chain's CDR3 is CASHFSPLGNQPQHF. The CDR3 DNA follows: TGTGCCAGCCACTTCTCACCCTTGGGCAATCAGCCCCAGCATTTT.

This clonotype was counted at least ten times. This rearrangement joins TRBV20-1 to TRBJ1-1; no firm D call. V lost 4 bases, J lost 3 bases, and 12 bases lay in between. This CDR3 spans 13 amino acids. Germline CDR1 and CDR2: DFQATT and SNEGSKA (reference sequence). The CDR3 coding sequence is TGCAGTGCTACCGGGTCATGGGACACTGAAGCTTTCTTT. This translates into CSATGSWDTEAFF.

Many counts were recorded for this clonotype. The V and J genes are TRBV29-1 and TRBJ2-7; maybe TRBD2 (6 bases). Germline V gene lookup returns CDR1 SQVTM and CDR2 ANQGSEA. The CDR3 sequence is 11 residues long. Trimming pared 4 bases from V and 8 bases from J, leaving 12 bases between. CDR3 amino acids: CSVVEGGKQYF. The CDR3 coding sequence is TGCAGCGTTGTGGAGGGCGGGAAGCAGTACTTC.

The sample holds many counts of this clonotype. The gene calls are TRBV5-1 and TRBJ2-3; no clear D gene. There are 13 residues in the CDR3. Germline CDR1 SGHRS, CDR2 YFSETQ. Deletions cut 4 bases from V and 5 bases from J, with 11 bases between. CDR3 nucleotide sequence: TGCGCCAGCAGCGGGCGGCAGGAAGATACGCAGTATTTT. This translates into CASSGRQEDTQYF.

This clonotype was counted many times. V gene TRBV2 combines with J gene TRBJ1-2, with 7 bases fitting TRBD1. CDR3 length equals 13 residues. From germline, CDR1 is SNHLY and CDR2 FYNNEI. V trimming: 6 bases; J trimming: 4 bases; junction bases outside the gene matches: 5. The CDR3, as DNA: TGTGCCAGCAGCCGGGACAGATCCTATGGCTACACCTTC. It translates to CASSRDRSYGYTF.

This clonotype showed up many times. The chain recombines TRBV12-3 or TRBV12-4 with TRBJ2-3; tentatively, D is TRBD2 (6 bases). Trimming stripped 4 bases from V and 7 bases from J, with 9 bases between. The CDR3 covers 12 residues. CDR3 amino acids: CASSSGLNTQYF. The CDR3 bases are TGTGCCAGCAGTTCGGGACTCAATACGCAGTATTTT.

The sample holds many counts of this clonotype. The chain has TRBV5-1 and TRBJ2-1; D is undetermined. The CDR3 runs to 13 residues. Trimming left V 3 bases short and J 4 bases short, with 8 bases between. Germline CDR1 SGHRS, CDR2 YFSETQ. DNA of the CDR3: TGCGCCAGCAGCTCCCCTACATACAATGAGCAGTTCTTC. Translating it yields CASSSPTYNEQFF. The whole variable domain, remainder taken from reference TRBV5-1 and TRBJ2-1, is KAGVTQTPRYLIKTRGQQVTLSCSPISGHRSVSWYQQTPGQGLQFLFEYFSETQRNKGNFPGRFSGRQFSNSRSEMNVSTLELGDSALYLCASSSPTYNEQFFGPGTRLTVL.

The gene calls are TRBV15 and TRBJ2-1, with TRBD2 as a possible D gene (5 bases). V was trimmed by 4 bases and J by 2 bases, leaving 12 bases between them. Germline V lookup: CDR1 LNHNV, CDR2 YYDKDF (reference sequence). This CDR3 has 15 amino acids. CDR3 amino acids: CATSTPGLTYNEQFF. For the CDR3, the DNA is TGTGCCACCAGCACACCTGGACTGACCTACAATGAGCAGTTCTTC.